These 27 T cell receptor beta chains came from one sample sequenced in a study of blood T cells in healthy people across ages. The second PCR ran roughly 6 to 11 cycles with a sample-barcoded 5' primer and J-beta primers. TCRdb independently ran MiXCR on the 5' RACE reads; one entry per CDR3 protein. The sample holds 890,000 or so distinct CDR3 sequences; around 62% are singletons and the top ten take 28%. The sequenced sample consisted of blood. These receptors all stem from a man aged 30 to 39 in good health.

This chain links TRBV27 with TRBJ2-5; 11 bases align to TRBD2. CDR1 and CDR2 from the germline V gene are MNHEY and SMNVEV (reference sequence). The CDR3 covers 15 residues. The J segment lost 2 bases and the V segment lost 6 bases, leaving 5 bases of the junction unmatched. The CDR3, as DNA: TGTGCCAGCAGCCTCCGGACTAGCGGGCAAGAGACCCAGTACTTC. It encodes CASSLRTSGQETQYF.

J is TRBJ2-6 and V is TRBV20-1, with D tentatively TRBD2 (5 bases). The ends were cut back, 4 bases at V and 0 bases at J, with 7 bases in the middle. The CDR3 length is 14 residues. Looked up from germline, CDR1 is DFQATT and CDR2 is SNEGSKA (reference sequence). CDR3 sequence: CSATRGSGANVLTF. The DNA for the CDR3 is TGCAGTGCTACCCGGGGCTCTGGGGCCAACGTCCTGACTTTC.

CDR3 residues: CASSQVSGSSYEQYF. The DNA for the CDR3 is TGTGCCAGCAGCCAAGTAAGCGGAAGCTCCTACGAGCAGTACTTC. The chain couples TRBV4-2 to TRBJ2-7, with D possibly being TRBD2 (5 bases). In germline, CDR1 is LGHNA, CDR2 YNFKEQ. Between the trimmed V and J ends, which lost 1 base and 0 bases, there was a span of 10 bases. There are 15 residues in the CDR3.

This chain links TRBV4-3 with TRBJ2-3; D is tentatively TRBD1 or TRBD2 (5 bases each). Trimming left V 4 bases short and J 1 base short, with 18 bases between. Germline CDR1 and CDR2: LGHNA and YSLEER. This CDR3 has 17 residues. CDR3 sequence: CASSRARGTPGTDTQYF. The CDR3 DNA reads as TGCGCCAGCAGCCGCGCTCGAGGGACGCCTGGCACAGATACGCAGTATTTT.

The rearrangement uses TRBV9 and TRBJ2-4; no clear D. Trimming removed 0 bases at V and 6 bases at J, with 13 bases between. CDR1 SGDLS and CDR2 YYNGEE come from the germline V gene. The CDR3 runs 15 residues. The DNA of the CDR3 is TGTGCCAGCAGCGTAGTGCCTAGTGAGATAAACATTCAGTACTTC. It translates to CASSVVPSEINIQYF.

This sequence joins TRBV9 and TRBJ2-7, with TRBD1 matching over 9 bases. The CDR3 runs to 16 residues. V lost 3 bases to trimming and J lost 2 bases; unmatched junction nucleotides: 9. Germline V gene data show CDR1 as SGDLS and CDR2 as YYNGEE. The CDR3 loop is CASSAEPGQGAYEQYF. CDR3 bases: TGTGCCAGCAGCGCCGAACCGGGACAGGGCGCCTACGAGCAGTACTTC. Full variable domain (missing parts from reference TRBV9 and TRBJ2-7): DSGVTQTPKHLITATGQRVTLRCSPRSGDLSVYWYQQSLDQGLQFLIQYYNGEERAKGNILERFSAQQFPDLHSELNLSSLELGDSALYFCASSAEPGQGAYEQYFGPGTRLTVT.

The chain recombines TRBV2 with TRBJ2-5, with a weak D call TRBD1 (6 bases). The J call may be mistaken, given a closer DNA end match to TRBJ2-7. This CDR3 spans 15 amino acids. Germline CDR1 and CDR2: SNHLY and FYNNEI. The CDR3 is CASRSDGGYSYEQYF. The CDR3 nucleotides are TGTGCCAGCAGGTCTGATGGGGGCTACTCCTACGAGCAGTACTTC.

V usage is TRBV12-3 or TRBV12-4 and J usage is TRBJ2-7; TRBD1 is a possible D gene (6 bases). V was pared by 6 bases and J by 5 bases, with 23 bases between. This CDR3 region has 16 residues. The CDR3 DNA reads TGTGCCAGCAGCCCTTCGCAGGGGACCCTACTTGACGAGCAGTACTTC. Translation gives CASSPSQGTLLDEQYF.

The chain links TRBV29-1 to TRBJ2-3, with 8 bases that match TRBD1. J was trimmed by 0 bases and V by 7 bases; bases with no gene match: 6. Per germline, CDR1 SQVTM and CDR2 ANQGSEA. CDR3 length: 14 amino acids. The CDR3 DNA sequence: TGCAGCGCCGACACAGGGGGAAGCACAGATACGCAGTATTTT. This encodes CSADTGGSTDTQYF.

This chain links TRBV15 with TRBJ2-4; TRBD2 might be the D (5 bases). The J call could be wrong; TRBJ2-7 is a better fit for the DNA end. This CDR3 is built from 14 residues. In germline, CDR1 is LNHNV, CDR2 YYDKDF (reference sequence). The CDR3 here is CATSRAGTIYEQYF. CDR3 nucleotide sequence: TGTGCCACCAGCAGAGCGGGAACTATCTACGAGCAGTACTTC.

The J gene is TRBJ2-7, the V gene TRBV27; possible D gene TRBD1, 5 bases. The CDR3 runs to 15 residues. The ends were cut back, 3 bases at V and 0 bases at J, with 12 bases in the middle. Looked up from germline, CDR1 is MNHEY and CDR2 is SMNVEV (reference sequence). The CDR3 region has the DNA TGTGCCAGCAGTTTGGGCAGGGTCTACTCCTACGAGCAGTACTTC. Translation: CASSLGRVYSYEQYF.

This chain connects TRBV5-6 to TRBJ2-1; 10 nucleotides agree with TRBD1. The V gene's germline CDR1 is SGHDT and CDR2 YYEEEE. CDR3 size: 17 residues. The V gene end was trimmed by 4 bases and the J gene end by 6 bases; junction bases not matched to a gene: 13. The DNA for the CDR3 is TGTGCCAGCAGCCCCCGACCATGGACAGGGGGTTCCAATGAGCAGTTCTTC. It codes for CASSPRPWTGGSNEQFF.

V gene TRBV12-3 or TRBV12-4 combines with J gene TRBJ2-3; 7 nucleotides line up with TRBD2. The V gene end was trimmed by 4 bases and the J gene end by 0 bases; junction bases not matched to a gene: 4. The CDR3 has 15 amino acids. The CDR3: CASSWGGFSTDTQYF. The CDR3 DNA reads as TGTGCCAGCAGTTGGGGGGGGTTTAGCACAGATACGCAGTATTTT.

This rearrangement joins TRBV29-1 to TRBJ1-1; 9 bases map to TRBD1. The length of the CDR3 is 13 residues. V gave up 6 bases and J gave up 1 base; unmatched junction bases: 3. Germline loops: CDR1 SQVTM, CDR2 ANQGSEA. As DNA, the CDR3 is TGCAGCGTGACAGGGGGGGGGAACACTGAAGCTTTCTTT. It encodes CSVTGGGNTEAFF.

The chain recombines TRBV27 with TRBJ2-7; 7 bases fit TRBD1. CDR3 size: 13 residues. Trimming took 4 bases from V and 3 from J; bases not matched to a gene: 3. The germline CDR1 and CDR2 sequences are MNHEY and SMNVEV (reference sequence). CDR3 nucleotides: TGTGCCAGCAGTTACAGGGGAGACTACGAGCAGTACTTC. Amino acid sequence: CASSYRGDYEQYF.

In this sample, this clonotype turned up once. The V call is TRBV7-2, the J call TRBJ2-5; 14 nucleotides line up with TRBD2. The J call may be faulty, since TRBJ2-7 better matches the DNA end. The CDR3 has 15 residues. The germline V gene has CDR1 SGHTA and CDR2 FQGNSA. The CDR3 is CASSPRLAGGHEQYF. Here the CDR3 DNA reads TGTGCCAGCAGCCCTCGACTAGCGGGGGGGCACGAGCAGTACTTC.

CDR3 coding DNA: TGTGCCAGCAGCCAAGTACAAGAGAAAGACTATGGCTACACCTTC. Its protein product is CASSQVQEKDYGYTF. This rearrangement joins TRBV4-2 to TRBJ1-2; D gene uncertain. This CDR3 comprises 15 residues. Looked up from germline, CDR1 is LGHNA and CDR2 is YNFKEQ. V was shortened by 1 base and J by 3 bases, with 12 bases between the two germline ends.

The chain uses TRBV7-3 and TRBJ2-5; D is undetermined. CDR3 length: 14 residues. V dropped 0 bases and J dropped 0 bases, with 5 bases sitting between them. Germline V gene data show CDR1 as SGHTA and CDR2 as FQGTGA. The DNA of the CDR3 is TGTGCCAGCAGCTTAACTCACAACCAAGAGACCCAGTACTTC. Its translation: CASSLTHNQETQYF.

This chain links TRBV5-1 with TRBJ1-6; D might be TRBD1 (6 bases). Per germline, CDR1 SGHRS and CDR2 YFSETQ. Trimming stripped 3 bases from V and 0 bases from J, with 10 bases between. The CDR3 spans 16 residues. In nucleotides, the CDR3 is TGCGCCAGCAGCTGGGGGGACACCTCCTATAATTCACCCCTCCACTTT. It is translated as CASSWGDTSYNSPLHF.

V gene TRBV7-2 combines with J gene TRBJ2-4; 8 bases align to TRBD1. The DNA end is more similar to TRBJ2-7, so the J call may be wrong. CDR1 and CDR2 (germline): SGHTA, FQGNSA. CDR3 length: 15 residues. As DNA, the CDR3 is TGTGCCAGCAGCGTGGACAGGGAATCTCGGTACGAGCAGTACTTC. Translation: CASSVDRESRYEQYF.

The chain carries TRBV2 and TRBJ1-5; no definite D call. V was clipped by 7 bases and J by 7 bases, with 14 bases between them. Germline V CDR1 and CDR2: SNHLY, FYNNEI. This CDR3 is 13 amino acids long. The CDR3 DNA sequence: TGTGCCAGCACCACGCGGGTTACCCAGCCCCAGCATTTT. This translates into CASTTRVTQPQHF.

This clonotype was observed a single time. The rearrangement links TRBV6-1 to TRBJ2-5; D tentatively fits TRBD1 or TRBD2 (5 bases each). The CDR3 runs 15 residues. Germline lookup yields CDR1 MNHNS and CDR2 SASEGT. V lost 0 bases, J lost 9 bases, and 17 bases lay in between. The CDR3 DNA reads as TGTGCCAGCAGTGAAGCGTCACTTGATTTGGGGGCCCAGTACTTC. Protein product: CASSEASLDLGAQYF.

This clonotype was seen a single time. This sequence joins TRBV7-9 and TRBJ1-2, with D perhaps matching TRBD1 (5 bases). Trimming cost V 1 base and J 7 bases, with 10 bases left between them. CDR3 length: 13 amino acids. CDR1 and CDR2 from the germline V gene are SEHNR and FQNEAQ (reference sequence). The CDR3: CASSLDVQGGYTF. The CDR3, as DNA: TGTGCCAGCAGCTTAGACGTTCAGGGTGGCTACACCTTC.

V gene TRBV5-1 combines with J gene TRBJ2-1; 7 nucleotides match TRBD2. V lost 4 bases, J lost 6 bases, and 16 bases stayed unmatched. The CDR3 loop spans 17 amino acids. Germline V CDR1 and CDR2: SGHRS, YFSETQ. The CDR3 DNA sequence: TGCGCCAGCAGCGAGGCCGGGACTAACGGGGTTTCCAATGAGCAGTTCTTC. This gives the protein CASSEAGTNGVSNEQFF.

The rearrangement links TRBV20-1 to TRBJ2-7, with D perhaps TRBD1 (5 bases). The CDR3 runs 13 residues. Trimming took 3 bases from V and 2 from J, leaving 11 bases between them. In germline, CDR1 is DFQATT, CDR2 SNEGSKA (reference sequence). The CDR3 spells CSARWQGTYEQYF. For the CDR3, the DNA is TGCAGTGCTAGGTGGCAGGGAACCTACGAGCAGTACTTC.

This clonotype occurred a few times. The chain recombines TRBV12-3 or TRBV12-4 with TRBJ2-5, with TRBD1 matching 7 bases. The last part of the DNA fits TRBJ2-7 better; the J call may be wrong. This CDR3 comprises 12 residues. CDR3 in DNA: TGTGCCAGCAGTTACGGGACAGCCGAGCAGTACTTC. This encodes CASSYGTAEQYF.

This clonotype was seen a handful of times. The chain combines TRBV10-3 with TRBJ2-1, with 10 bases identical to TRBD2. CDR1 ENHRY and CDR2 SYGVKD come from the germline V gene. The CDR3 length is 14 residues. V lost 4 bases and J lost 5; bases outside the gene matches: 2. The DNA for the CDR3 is TGTGCCATCAGTGCTAGCGGGGGCAACAATGAGCAGTTCTTC. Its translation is CAISASGGNNEQFF.